A selection of T cell receptor beta chains follows, all from one sample in a study of blood T cell repertoires in COVID-19. TCRdb's table, derived via immunoSEQ multiplex PCR, lists solely in-frame clones and lacks some. The sample records about 59,000 clones, around nine tenths being singletons. Material for sequencing was peripheral blood. The receptors were gathered from a man older than 75 with acute or convalescent COVID-19. Both conserved end residues are part of each CDR3.

TRBV23-1 | CAGGRDPNEKLFF
TRBV5-4 | CASSSGTGNGYTF
TRBV5-4 | CASSPGDRGWDGYTF
TRBV7-2 | CASSPPETGLRDGYTF
TRBV3-1/TRBV3-2 | CASSQFHRGDTEAFF
TRBV6-6 | CASTFDRDDQPQHF
TRBV11-1 | CASSLSADRDGYTF
TRBV2 | CASSATGLYGYTF
TRBV19 | CASSIRQATYEQYF
TRBV18 | CASSPPGQGSGNTIYF
TRBV18 | CASSPPGTGEYNEQFF
TRBV6-4 | CASSGSGGPFTEQFF
TRBV21-1 | CASSKRAGTPEETQYF
TRBV5-4 | CASWDRGSSGELFF
TRBV20-1 | CSASLQGSYEQYF
TRBV19 | CASADSYEQYF
TRBV27 | CASSLPGAPREQFF
TRBV11-2 | CASSLDGTGAFNQPQHF
TRBV7-8 | CASSLVLDRGNSPLHF
TRBV5-5 | CASSLTGANTGELFF
TRBV10-3 | CAISESSGTVTYEQYF
TRBV6-5 | CASSTLPRQGSWYF
TRBV10-1 | CATRIAGFQGYTF
TRBV7-6 | CASSTSGGSSWGELFF
TRBV19 | CASGTAYEQYF
TRBV20-1 | CSAFGETQYF
TRBV2 | CASTAEAYGYTF
TRBV18 | CASSLLSRDRVLSIGETQYF
TRBV30 | CAWSYAHTGELFF
TRBV15 | CATRGAVAQPQHF
TRBV5-1 | CASSPRDSGVGYTF
TRBV7-9 | CASSFGQKIVNIQYF
TRBV28 | CASSLYMGQGGKNQPQHF
TRBV5-5 | CASSTQGDTEAFF
TRBV10-3 | CAISPPDRDTGELFF